This entry describes one TCR beta chain. Its antigen is not identified. Samples underwent the assay at deep level. The protocol was immunoSEQ multiplex PCR, while the TCRdb copy is restricted to in-frame clones and leaves out a portion. The table records around 2.5 million clones, over 85% of them present only once. The entry originates in a study of shared clonotypes between healthy human individuals. Study observations and caveats: Clonotypes not shared had lower generation probabilities than those common to all four donors. As a rule, naive subsets had a larger estimated richness than memory subsets.

Germline loops: CDR1 SGHAT, CDR2 FQNNGV. Losses at the gene ends were 3 bases for V and 3 bases for J; bases not matched to a gene: 0. CDR3 length: 13 residues. Sample: naive CD4+ T cells from PBMCs. The sample's subset: CD45RA+ positively selected. The V gene is TRBV11-2, the J gene TRBJ1-2; TRBD1 agrees at 8 bases. The origin of this receptor is a young man in good health. Some clones in this sample may be carry-over from other donors' samples. The CDR3 loop is CASSLTGDYGYTF. The CDR3 DNA sequence: TGTGCCAGCAGCTTGACAGGGGACTATGGCTACACCTTC.